The clone carrying this T cell receptor beta chain has only one observation. The CDR3 extends over 13 amino acids. From germline, CDR1 is MNHEY and CDR2 SVGAGI. V was clipped by 7 bases and J by 5 bases; unmatched bases: 6. The data were obtained in a study of control samples from healthy donors and cancer patients. TCRdb keeps only in-frame clones here, not all; method: immunoSEQ multiplex PCR. The repertoire consists of roughly 120,000 clones, with nearly 95% occurring once and the leading ten covering roughly 2.6%. The TCR sequence derives from a man aged 30 to 45 in good health. This chain links TRBV6-5 with TRBJ2-5; the match to TRBD1 covers 8 bases. The sequenced material came from blood. The CDR3 loop is CASTGGARETQYF. In DNA form, the CDR3 reads TGTGCCAGCACAGGGGGCGCGCGGGAGACCCAGTACTTC.